These 19 T cell receptor beta chains were sequenced from one sample in a study of metastatic and nonmetastatic thyroid tumors. No patient received treatment before thyroid surgery. TCRdb re-called the PCR reads via MiXCR. The sample includes just under 60,000 clones, about a sixth seen only once; the top ten take about a tenth. Material for sequencing was blood. The receptors come from a male donor with papillary thyroid cancer or a benign thyroid nodule (not recorded which). Some clones in this sample may be carry-over from other donors' samples.

This clone has a count of ten or more. The V and J genes are TRBV28 and TRBJ1-2, with 9 bases matching TRBD1. The CDR3 contains 15 residues. Germline values: CDR1 MDHEN, CDR2 SYDVKM. Trimming took 2 bases from V and 4 from J; bases not matched to a gene: 5. CDR3 bases: TGTGCCAGCAGTTTAGGGGACAGGGCGTCCTATGGCTACACCTTC. It specifies CASSLGDRASYGYTF.

This clone has a count of ten or more. The chain links TRBV28 to TRBJ2-7; tentatively, D is TRBD1 (5 bases). V was cut by 3 bases and J by 5 bases, with 11 bases left in between. Per germline, CDR1 MDHEN and CDR2 SYDVKM. There are 13 residues in the CDR3. CDR3 coding DNA: TGTGCCAGCAGTTTTGGCAGGGCCAACGAGCAGTACTTC. Its protein product is CASSFGRANEQYF.

This chain links TRBV29-1 with TRBJ2-3, with 11 nucleotides matching TRBD1. V dropped 2 bases and J dropped 2; count of bases not matched to a gene: 12. Germline-derived CDR1 and CDR2 are SQVTM and ANQGSEA. CDR3 length: 18 residues. CDR3 residues: CSVETGTGGLSYTDTQYF. Here the CDR3 DNA reads TGCAGCGTTGAAACCGGGACAGGGGGACTCTCGTACACAGATACGCAGTATTTT.

This clone is medium-sized. This chain links TRBV6-1 with TRBJ2-7, with 7 bases fitting TRBD2. Germline loops: CDR1 MNHNS, CDR2 SASEGT. The length of the CDR3 is 15 residues. Trimming cost V 0 bases and J 7 bases; bases outside gene matches: 9. CDR3 in DNA: TGTGCCAGCAGTGAAGCAGCTAGCGGCCCGCGAGAGCAGTACGTC. The encoded protein is CASSEAASGPREQYV.

This clone was seen many times. This chain connects TRBV5-8 to TRBJ2-1; 7 bases match TRBD1. The CDR3 runs 15 residues. The germline gives CDR1 SGHTS, CDR2 YDEGEE. The ends lost 1 base at V and 3 bases at J; junction bases unmatched: 4. CDR3 loop: CASSLIRTGYNEQFF. CDR3 nucleotides: TGTGCCAGCAGCTTGATTCGGACAGGCTACAATGAGCAGTTCTTC.

This clone has only a few counts. At one of its ends the junction is not consistent with the germline gene, which may arise from a read error. The chain joins TRBV2 to TRBJ2-7; 8 bases fit TRBD1. The CDR3 is made up of 14 amino acids. Germline V lookup: CDR1 SNHLY, CDR2 FYNNEI. The CDR3 region is CASIGTGPVYEQCF. The CDR3 nucleotides read TGTGCCAGCATCGGGACAGGACCTGTCTACGAGCAGTGCTTC.

The V gene is TRBV20-1, the J gene TRBJ1-5, with D perhaps TRBD1 (6 bases). The germline V gene has CDR1 DFQATT and CDR2 SNEGSKA (reference sequence). V dropped 0 bases and J dropped 3 bases, with 15 bases sitting between them. The CDR3 has 16 residues. This CDR3 is CSAREGTGIINQPQHF. The CDR3 DNA follows: TGCAGTGCTAGAGAAGGTACAGGGATTATCAATCAGCCCCAGCATTTT.

This clone was detected ten times or more. This sequence joins TRBV15 and TRBJ1-6, with 11 bases that match TRBD1. The CDR3 extends over 14 amino acids. J gave up 10 bases and V 8 bases, and 7 bases lay outside the gene matches. The germline V gene encodes CDR1 LNHNV and CDR2 YYDKDF (reference sequence). CDR3 DNA sequence: TGTGCCACCCGTAGAGGGGACAGGGGGTCACCCCTCCACTTT. Protein: CATRRGDRGSPLHF.

The rearrangement joins TRBV30 to TRBJ2-1; weak D call: TRBD1 (7 bases). The CDR3 sequence is 18 residues long. CDR1 and CDR2 (germline): GTSNPN, SVGIG (reference sequence). The ends were cut back, 5 bases at V and 4 bases at J, with 27 bases in the middle. CDR3 sequence reads: CAWGDETRGGYPYNEQFF. CDR3 nucleotide sequence: TGTGCCTGGGGTGACGAGACTAGAGGGGGCTATCCTTACAATGAGCAGTTCTTC.

This clone was picked up many times. V is TRBV6-5 and J is TRBJ2-1; possibly TRBD1 or TRBD2 for D (5 bases each). Germline lookup yields CDR1 MNHEY and CDR2 SVGAGI. V was shortened by 3 bases and J by 13 bases, with 22 bases between the two germline ends. The CDR3 sequence is 15 residues long. The CDR3 region has the DNA TGTGCCAGCAGTTATGCCGGGGCTCCAGACAAAGGCCAGTTCTTC. It is translated as CASSYAGAPDKGQFF.

The chain joins TRBV3-1 to TRBJ2-7; D unresolved. The J call may be mistaken, given a closer DNA end match to TRBJ2-1. CDR1 and CDR2 (germline): LGHDT, YNNKEL (reference sequence). This CDR3 spans 13 amino acids. The CDR3 spells CASSQTRINEQFF. For the CDR3, the DNA is TGTGCCAGCAGCCAAACCCGGATAAATGAGCAGTTCTTC.

At least ten counts were recorded for this clone. The chain recombines TRBV7-8 with TRBJ2-4, with TRBD2 as a possible D gene (6 bases). The length of the CDR3 is 16 residues. Trimming took off 5 bases at V and 1 base at J, with 15 bases between the two ends. Germline CDR1 SGHVS, CDR2 FQNEAQ. The CDR3 nucleotides read TGTGCCAGCAGCGACCGGGACTTTAAGGCCAAAAACATTCAGTACTTC. Translated, it gives CASSDRDFKAKNIQYF.

This clone was seen only a few times. The V and J genes are TRBV5-5 and TRBJ1-4; unclear D gene. V gave up 1 base and J gave up 6 bases, with 4 bases separating them. Germline V gene sequence: CDR1 SGHKS, CDR2 YYEKEE (reference sequence). The CDR3 extends over 12 amino acids. In nucleotides, the CDR3 is TGTGCCAGCAGCTTGTTGGATGAAAAACTGTTTTTT. Translating it yields CASSLLDEKLFF.

The chain recombines TRBV2 with TRBJ2-7, with D possibly TRBD1 on 6 matching bases. The CDR3 contains 15 residues. The germline gives CDR1 SNHLY, CDR2 FYNNEI. Trimming took 6 bases from V and 2 from J, leaving 17 bases between them. The CDR3 nucleotides are TGTGCCAGCAGCTCCGGGTTGGGGGCCGCCTACGAGCAGTACTTC. Its translation: CASSSGLGAAYEQYF.

Concerning this clone itself: The junction shows a germline mismatch at one end, possibly a read error. The chain recombines TRBV7-3 with TRBJ2-2; tentatively, D is TRBD2 (5 bases). CDR1 is SGHTA, CDR2 FQGTGA, per germline. There are 13 residues in the CDR3. The CDR3: CASSPVGFGELFF. The CDR3 nucleotides are TGTGCCAGCAGCCCAGTGGGCTTCGGGGAGTTGTTTTTT.

This clone was observed many times. As the CDR3 is not closed by the conserved phenylalanine or tryptophan, this likely results from a read error. The limits of the CDR3 on the DNA are not certain, so only TCRdb's listed CDR3 is given. CDR3 amino acids: CASSSLAGG. This chain connects TRBV7-2 to TRBJ2-7; the D call in the table, TRBD2, was not verified against the DNA. Ends included, the CDR3 has 9 residues. Germline assignment: CDR1 SGHTA and CDR2 FQGNSA.

The V gene is TRBV12-3 or TRBV12-4, the J gene TRBJ1-1, with D unclear. Between the trimmed V and J ends, which lost 2 bases and 3 bases, there was a span of 13 bases. This CDR3 comprises 15 residues. Here the CDR3 DNA reads TGTGCCAGCAGTTTAATAACAAGATCGTACACTGAAGCTTTCTTT. It specifies CASSLITRSYTEAFF.

Details on this clone: This may arise from a read error, as a much more abundant clone is one base away. The chain links TRBV11-2 to TRBJ2-1, with D hard to call. Germline CDR1 reads SGHAT; CDR2 reads FQNNGV. This CDR3 has 15 amino acids. Trimming cost V 1 base and J 2 bases, with 9 bases left between them. CDR3 nucleotide sequence: TGTGCCAGCAGCTTAGGCGGTAGGGCCTACAATGAGCAGTTCTTC. Translation: CASSLGGRAYNEQFF.

At least ten counts were recorded for this clone. The rearrangement uses TRBV28 and TRBJ2-7, with D perhaps assigned TRBD1 or TRBD2 (6 bases each). The CDR3 covers 13 residues. Germline CDR1 is MDHEN and CDR2 is SYDVKM. The V end lost 4 bases, the J end lost 6 bases, and 13 bases lay between the germline ends. The CDR3 DNA follows: TGTGCCAGCAGTTCCCGGGGGCCAAGCGAGCAGTACTTC. Translating gives CASSSRGPSEQYF.